This section outlines one T cell receptor beta chain sequence together with its context. Its antigen is as yet unknown. V was trimmed by 11 bases and J by 1 base, leaving 11 bases between them. There are 12 residues in the CDR3. The germline gives CDR1 SEHNR, CDR2 FQNEAQ (reference sequence). After constant-region reverse-primer amplification, full-length variable regions underwent semi-nested PCR with Nested Universal Primer A. TCRdb reprocessed the 5' RACE reads via MiXCR and lists one record per CDR3 protein. The data hold tens of thousands of distinct CDR3 sequences, with around a fifth observed a single time. Treg sorting used a CD4+CD25+CD127-/low gate. Points from the study as a whole: Tumor Treg TCRs overlapped most with tumor naive CD4+ cells. Tumor memory CD4+ T cell TCR gene usage clustered with blood and lymph node memory CD4+ cells and lymph node naive CD4+ cells. The larger-cohort validation was restricted to a single TCR beta V-J rearrangement rather than whole repertoires.

This TCR derives from a female donor with breast cancer. Input material: Tregs sorted from a lymph node. The V gene is TRBV7-9, the J gene TRBJ2-5; tentatively, D is TRBD2 (6 bases). As DNA, the CDR3 is TGTGCCGGGGGGAGCTCCCAAGAGACCCAGTACTTC. Its protein product is CAGGSSQETQYF.